This T cell receptor beta chain was profiled in a study of blood T cell repertoires in COVID-19. Germline assignment: CDR1 WSHSY and CDR2 SAAADI. Trimming cost V 2 bases and J 3 bases, with 8 bases left between them. The CDR3 sequence is 13 residues long. Using immunoSEQ multiplex PCR, the repertoire was profiled, and TCRdb retains in-frame clones only, with some absent. The sample includes 400,000 or so clones, around nine tenths of them seen just once. Material for sequencing was peripheral blood. This receptor was identified in a human donor in a cohort sampled during active COVID-19. The V call is TRBV10-2, the J call TRBJ2-7; D uncertain. CDR3 sequence reads: CASSEPSFYEQYF. The CDR3 DNA reads as TGCGCCAGCAGTGAGCCCTCCTTCTACGAGCAGTACTTC.